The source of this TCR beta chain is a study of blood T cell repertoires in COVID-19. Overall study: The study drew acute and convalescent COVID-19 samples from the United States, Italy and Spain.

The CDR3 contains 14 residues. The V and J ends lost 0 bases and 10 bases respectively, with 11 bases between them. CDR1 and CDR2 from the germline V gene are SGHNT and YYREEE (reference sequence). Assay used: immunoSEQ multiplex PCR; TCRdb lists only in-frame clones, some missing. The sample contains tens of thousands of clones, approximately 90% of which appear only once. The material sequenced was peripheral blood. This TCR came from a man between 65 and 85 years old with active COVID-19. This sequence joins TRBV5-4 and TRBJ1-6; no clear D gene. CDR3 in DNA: TGTGCCAGCAGCTTGGGGGCAGGTAGATCACCCCTCCACTTT. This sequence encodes CASSLGAGRSPLHF.